This T cell receptor (beta chain) is from a study of hypomethylating agent response in myelodysplastic syndrome (dated by TCRdb to about 2021). About the study as a whole: The hypomethylating agent given was azacitidine in about 75% of the 11 patients and decitabine in 3 of 11 patients. Among the myelodysplastic syndrome patients in the cohort, several were male and 2 were female. A mean patient age of about 76 +/- 6.4 years was recorded, and a diploid cytogenetic profile was observed most commonly. TET2 was the most frequent mutation, present in about 50% of the 11 patients. Roughly six patients responded with complete response or hematologic improvement, and about five patients were non-responders. Response was defined as complete response or hematologic improvement, and any patient who met neither criterion was considered a non-responder. On the study overall, not on this receptor specifically: Possible recognition of novel MDS antigens by the shared GLIPH2 clusters was not confirmed, and experimental validation of that possible recognition is needed. Because the healthy control donors and the MDS patients were not matched by age, the comparison between MDS and healthy samples could have been affected. Only about ten patients were analyzed, making the cohort small. Novel clonotypes emerged more often in responders, while non-responders showed more contracted clonotypes after treatment. After hypomethylating agent treatment, no significant change in richness, rarefaction diversity or clonality was seen, either across all patients or within response groups.

Comments on this clone: There is no known antigen for this receptor. The input lacks base qualities; no much larger clone sits a single base away.

Libraries were constructed by the immunoSEQ multiplex PCR assay. Sequencing was run at survey resolution with two replicates of approximately 200 ng each, for a total of roughly 400 ng of DNA per sample. Rearranged TCRB sequences in genomic DNA were detected with the hsTCRB kit, which uses multiplex PCR primers directed at V and J genes. The CDR3 region was amplified in a first PCR of 31 cycles using the QIAGEN Multiplex PCR Kit. Sample barcodes and Illumina adapters were attached to each replicate during a second PCR lasting around 8 cycles. A QuantStudio 6 together with the KAPA library quantification kit was used to quantify the pooled libraries. Approximately 15 pM of pooled libraries were sequenced on an Illumina MiSeq with 156-cycle single-end reads and a 15-cycle index read. The study's own analysis went as follows. Of some 170,000 unique clonotypes, 1.5% to 2% were flagged by VDJdb annotation as previously reported viral-epitope-specific clonotypes. Raw reads were processed by the immunoSEQ Data Assistant and immunoSEQ Analyzer into normalized, annotated TCRB repertoires. Clonotypes were analyzed with the immunarch R package version 0.6.5 and BioAnalyzer. Before richness was estimated, every repertoire was downsampled to match the clone count of the smallest repertoire. Clonotypes were classified as expanded, contracted or novel by Fisher's exact tests, with novel defined as zero frequency before treatment. Significantly changed CDR3 beta sequences were clustered with GLIPH2 at simulation_depth=1000 and kmer_min_depth=3, and CDR3s shorter than five residues were left out. Imported from immuneACCESS, the table was reduced by TCRdb to in-frame sequences with V and J called. These copies leave out some clones; in studies compared against another copy, an unresolved V gene accounts for under half, and the cause of the remainder is not known. The V and J calls and clone size were taken over from that table, and D and trimming were inferred from the DNA. In all, the sample holds fewer than 4,000 clones, and around 82% of those were seen once. The ten largest clonotypes hold approximately 30% of the sample.

From the germline V gene (reference sequence), CDR1 is SEHNR and CDR2 is FQNEAQ. V is shortened by 11 bases, J by 6 bases, and the region joining them spans 16 bases. Including the terminal cysteine and phenylalanine, the CDR3 comprises 12 residues. The sequence is cut down to CDR3 DNA, 36 bases in frame from base 1. Bulk bone marrow was analyzed, and T-cell subsets were not sorted. Bone marrow from 11 myelodysplastic syndrome patients was immunosequenced for TCR beta CDR3 regions before and after hypomethylating agent therapy. To track the repertoire longitudinally, every patient provided one baseline bone marrow along with two to three bone marrows taken at different post-treatment timepoints. Whole bone marrow served as the source for genomic DNA extraction, with DNA quality checked using TapeStation, NanoDrop OneC and PicoGreen assays.

This TCR derives from a human donor with myelodysplastic syndrome. Sequenced here: bone marrow, sampled before or after starting hypomethylating agent treatment for myelodysplastic syndrome (not recorded which). This receptor chain uses TRBV7-9 and TRBJ1-2, with the D gene too uncertain to name. CDR3 reads: CAGSGRVDGYTF. The sequenced DNA is TGTGCCGGAAGTGGTCGGGTAGATGGCTACACCTTC.